This T cell receptor beta chain derives from a study of T-cell reconstitution after alpha-beta-depleted transplantation in children. Findings and caveats of the study: Newly made T cells mostly supplied T-cell counts and diversity one year after transplant. In some patients, recipient T cells and intrathymic progenitors surviving conditioning explained high day-60 diversity. After transplant, at about two months, alpha-beta T cells were reportedly derived from several hundred expanded graft clones.

In its sample, this clonotype was seen a few times. Its target is unknown. Construction of the TCRbeta library involved unique molecular identifiers. TCRdb reanalysed the PCR reads using MiXCR and keeps one entry per CDR3 protein. The top ten hold 25% to 30% of the sample, which has around 440,000 distinct CDR3 sequences, roughly 17% seen once. The specimen was PBMCs, mostly from graft donor cells, collected 360 days after TCRalphabeta/CD19-depleted stem cell transplant. The source is a boy in the first two years of life who had a stem cell transplant for Wiskott-Aldrich syndrome, so the T cells may come from the graft donor.

In nucleotides, the CDR3 is TGTGCCAGCAGTTTCGGGACAGGGGTATACAATGAGCAGTTCTTC. Translated: CASSFGTGVYNEQFF. This sequence joins TRBV12-3 or TRBV12-4 and TRBJ2-1, with TRBD1 matching 10 bases. The CDR3 totals 15 residues. With V trimmed by 3 bases and J by 4 bases, 3 bases remained unmatched.